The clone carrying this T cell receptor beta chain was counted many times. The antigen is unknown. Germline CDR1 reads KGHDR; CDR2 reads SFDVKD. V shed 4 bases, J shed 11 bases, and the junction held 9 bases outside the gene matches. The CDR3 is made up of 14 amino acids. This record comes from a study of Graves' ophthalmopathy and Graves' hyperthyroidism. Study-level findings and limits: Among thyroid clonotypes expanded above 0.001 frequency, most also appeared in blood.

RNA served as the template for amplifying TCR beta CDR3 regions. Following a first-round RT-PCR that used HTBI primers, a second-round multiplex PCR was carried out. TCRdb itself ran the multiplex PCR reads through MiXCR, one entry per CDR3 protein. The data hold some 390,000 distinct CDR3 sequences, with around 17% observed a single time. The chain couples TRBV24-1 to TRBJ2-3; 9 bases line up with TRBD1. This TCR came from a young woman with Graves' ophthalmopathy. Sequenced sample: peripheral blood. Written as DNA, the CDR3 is TGTGCCACCAGTGAATCGGGGACAGGGCTTCGGCAGTATTTT. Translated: CATSESGTGLRQYF.